Each of the 27 T cell receptor beta chains below was sequenced from the same sample in a study of OX40 agonist ivuxolimab in advanced cancers. Clones were sequenced by immunoSEQ multiplex PCR, and TCRdb holds only the in-frame ones, with some missing. The sample records fewer than 85,000 clones, over 75% being singletons. Sequencing was performed on CD4+ or CD8+ T cells sorted from blood, taken in a trial of the OX40 agonist ivuxolimab. The receptors stem from an adult with an advanced solid tumor such as melanoma, head and neck, liver or kidney cancer.

This chain joins TRBV9 and TRBJ2-7; 11 positions agree with TRBD2. Germline V gives CDR1 SGDLS, CDR2 YYNGEE. V trimming: 3 bases; J trimming: 6 bases; junction bases outside the gene matches: 2. This CDR3 region has 13 residues. Written as DNA, the CDR3 is TGTGCCAGCAGCGATCTAGCGGGAGGCGAGCAGTACTTC. This translates into CASSDLAGGEQYF. Supplemented by reference TRBV9 and TRBJ2-7, the full variable domain reads DSGVTQTPKHLITATGQRVTLRCSPRSGDLSVYWYQQSLDQGLQFLIQYYNGEERAKGNILERFSAQQFPDLHSELNLSSLELGDSALYFCASSDLAGGEQYFGPGTRLTVT.

This chain uses TRBV19 with TRBJ2-3; maybe TRBD2 (5 bases). Per germline, CDR1 LNHDA and CDR2 SQIVND (reference sequence). V dropped 7 bases and J dropped 6 bases, with 8 bases sitting between them. The CDR3 contains 11 residues. CDR3 amino acids: CASMTGDTQYF. CDR3 DNA sequence: TGTGCCAGTATGACGGGGGATACGCAGTATTTT.

This clone has just a few counts. The J gene is TRBJ2-5, the V gene TRBV5-1, with D perhaps TRBD2 (6 bases). The germline V gene has CDR1 SGHRS and CDR2 YFSETQ. The CDR3 covers 14 residues. V was shortened by 0 bases and J by 2 bases, with 8 bases between the two germline ends. The CDR3 DNA reads as TGCGCCAGCAGCTTGGAAGGGAGGCAAGAGACCCAGTACTTC. Its protein is CASSLEGRQETQYF.

The gene calls are TRBV29-1 and TRBJ1-3; no definite D call. This CDR3 region has 13 residues. V lost 4 bases and J lost 3, with 10 bases in between. From germline, CDR1 is SQVTM and CDR2 ANQGSEA. The CDR3 DNA reads as TGCAGCGTTGCGCCTCACAGTGGAAACACCATATATTTT. It encodes CSVAPHSGNTIYF.

The V call is TRBV10-3, the J call TRBJ1-5; 9 bases are a match to TRBD1. The J segment lost 0 bases and the V segment lost 5 bases, leaving 2 bases of the junction unmatched. This CDR3 region has 15 residues. Germline V gene lookup returns CDR1 ENHRY and CDR2 SYGVKD. CDR3 residues: CAISKGQGSNQPQHF. In nucleotides, the CDR3 is TGTGCCATCAGTAAGGGACAGGGTAGCAATCAGCCCCAGCATTTT.

The J gene is TRBJ2-2, the V gene TRBV7-3; 7 bases line up with TRBD1. V trimming: 2 bases; J trimming: 1 base; junction bases outside the gene matches: 4. The germline CDR1 and CDR2 sequences are SGHTA and FQGTGA. The CDR3 is 16 amino acids. In DNA form, the CDR3 reads TGTGCCAGCAGCTTAGGACAGGATATGAACACCGGGGAGCTGTTTTTT. It codes for CASSLGQDMNTGELFF. Variable domain in full (rest from reference TRBV7-3 and TRBJ2-2): GAGVSQTPSNKVTEKGKYVELRCDPISGHTALYWYRQSLGQGPEFLIYFQGTGAADDSGLPNDRFFAVRPEGSVSTLKIQRTERGDSAVYLCASSLGQDMNTGELFFGEGSRLTVL.

The chain couples TRBV4-1 to TRBJ2-1; 8 bases line up with TRBD2. The CDR3 totals 15 residues. The V gene's germline CDR1 is MGHRA and CDR2 YSYEKL. V lost 1 base, J lost 4 bases, and 3 bases stayed unmatched. CDR3 amino acids: CASSQVSGAYNEQFF. The CDR3 DNA sequence: TGCGCCAGCAGCCAAGTTAGCGGGGCTTACAATGAGCAGTTCTTC.

The rearrangement links TRBV28 to TRBJ1-2; a possible D gene is TRBD1 (5 bases). Germline lookup yields CDR1 MDHEN and CDR2 SYDVKM. This CDR3 is 14 amino acids long. V shed 5 bases and J shed 7 bases, with 17 bases lying between them. The CDR3, as DNA: TGTGCCAGCAGTCCGGGACTGGCGAGGAGTGGCTACACCTTC. It codes for CASSPGLARSGYTF.

The chain joins TRBV7-2 to TRBJ2-3; 7 nucleotides line up with TRBD1. Germline lookup yields CDR1 SGHTA and CDR2 FQGNSA. V lost 4 bases and J lost 1; bases outside the gene matches: 8. The CDR3 covers 16 residues. Here the CDR3 reads CASSSVTGSGTDTQYF. CDR3 sequence (DNA): TGTGCCAGCAGCTCCGTGACAGGGTCGGGCACAGATACGCAGTATTTT.

This clone came up once. The chain has TRBV27 and TRBJ2-7; TRBD2 agrees at 7 bases. The CDR3 extends over 14 amino acids. V lost 6 bases, J lost 0 bases, and 5 bases stayed unmatched. From germline, CDR1 is MNHEY and CDR2 SMNVEV (reference sequence). The CDR3 DNA reads TGTGCCAGCAGGGATGGGGGGGGCTCCTACGAGCAGTACTTC. Translated: CASRDGGGSYEQYF.

V usage is TRBV7-8 and J usage is TRBJ2-3; D unclear. The CDR3 is made up of 13 amino acids. Trimming pared 9 bases from V and 4 bases from J, leaving 14 bases between. Germline CDR1 reads SGHVS; CDR2 reads FQNEAQ. The CDR3 DNA sequence: TGTGCCAGGAGCGCCCGACGCCCAGATACGCAGTATTTT. Translating gives CARSARRPDTQYF.

The V call is TRBV7-9, the J call TRBJ2-2; D may correspond to TRBD1 or TRBD2 (5 bases each). Deletions cut 6 bases from V and 3 bases from J, with 17 bases between. The CDR3 length is 16 residues. Germline V CDR1 and CDR2: SEHNR, FQNEAQ (reference sequence). The CDR3 protein is CASSRVRDGDTGELFF. The DNA for the CDR3 is TGTGCCAGCAGTCGCGTTCGGGACGGGGACACCGGGGAGCTGTTTTTT.

This clone is a singleton in its sample. Other DNA sequences from this sample encode an identical CDR3 as well. This sequence joins TRBV6-5 and TRBJ1-4, with D perhaps TRBD1 (6 bases). Trimming left V 5 bases short and J 8 bases short, with 9 bases between. The CDR3 runs 12 residues. Germline CDR1 MNHEY, CDR2 SVGAGI. In DNA, the CDR3 is TGTGCCAGCAGTCGAGGGGGAGAAAAACTGTTTTTT. As protein: CASSRGGEKLFF.

The J gene is TRBJ2-7, the V gene TRBV7-6; possibly TRBD2 for D (6 bases). This CDR3 is built from 13 residues. Germline CDR1 and CDR2: SGHVS and FNYEAQ. Trimming took 4 bases from V and 7 from J, leaving 14 bases between them. The DNA for the CDR3 is TGTGCCAGCAGCTGGAAAGGTGGGGGGGAGCAGTACTTC. Translating it yields CASSWKGGGEQYF. Full variable domain (missing parts from reference TRBV7-6 and TRBJ2-7): GAGVSQSPRYKVTKRGQDVALRCDPISGHVSLYWYRQALGQGPEFLTYFNYEAQQDKSGLPNDRFSAERPEGSISTLTIQRTEQRDSAMYRCASSWKGGGEQYFGPGTRLTVT.

The genes are TRBV7-9 and TRBJ1-1, with D uncertain. This CDR3 is 12 amino acids long. Germline CDR1 is SEHNR and CDR2 is FQNEAQ (reference sequence). In nucleotides, the CDR3 is TGTGCGACCCATGGTTGGGACACTGAAGCTTTCTTT. It codes for CATHGWDTEAFF.

The V and J genes are TRBV4-1 and TRBJ2-1; TRBD2 agrees at 8 bases. V dropped 4 bases and J dropped 3; count of bases not matched to a gene: 8. From germline, CDR1 is MGHRA and CDR2 YSYEKL. The CDR3 spans 16 residues. Written as DNA, the CDR3 is TGCGCCAGCAGCCCTGGACTAGCTGTCCTCTACAATGAGCAGTTCTTC. Protein sequence: CASSPGLAVLYNEQFF.

The chain carries TRBV2 and TRBJ2-7; TRBD1 aligns across 9 bases. V lost 2 bases and J lost 3; bases outside the gene matches: 5. The germline gives CDR1 SNHLY, CDR2 FYNNEI. CDR3 length: 15 amino acids. The CDR3 region has the DNA TGTGCCAGCAGTGAAATGGGACAGGGAGGCTACGAGCAGTACTTC. Protein sequence: CASSEMGQGGYEQYF.

This clone showed up just once. The V gene is TRBV11-3, the J gene TRBJ2-7; D possibly corresponds to TRBD1 (5 bases). CDR1 is SGHNT and CDR2 is YENEEA in the germline V gene. Deletions cut 5 bases from V and 0 bases from J, with 11 bases between. There are 14 residues in the CDR3. CDR3 in amino acids: CASSLGRLSYEQYF. CDR3 nucleotide sequence: TGTGCCAGCAGCCTGGGGCGTCTCTCCTACGAGCAGTACTTC.

This clone was detected a few times. This chain connects TRBV5-1 to TRBJ2-7; D gene ambiguous. Germline V gene lookup returns CDR1 SGHRS and CDR2 YFSETQ. The CDR3 is 12 amino acids. The germline V and J ends were trimmed by 0 bases and 5 bases, with 6 bases remaining between them. The CDR3 here is CASSLGPNEQYF. In DNA, the CDR3 is TGCGCCAGCAGCTTGGGCCCTAACGAGCAGTACTTC. The entire variable domain, with the rest obtained from reference TRBV5-1 and TRBJ2-7, is as follows: KAGVTQTPRYLIKTRGQQVTLSCSPISGHRSVSWYQQTPGQGLQFLFEYFSETQRNKGNFPGRFSGRQFSNSRSEMNVSTLELGDSALYLCASSLGPNEQYFGPGTRLTVT.

The V call is TRBV11-3, the J call TRBJ2-3; 8 nucleotides agree with TRBD1. From germline, CDR1 is SGHNT and CDR2 YENEEA. The V segment lost 5 bases and the J segment 3 bases; nucleotides outside the gene matches: 4. The CDR3 extends over 14 amino acids. The CDR3 is CASSPRQGTDTQYF. The CDR3 bases are TGTGCCAGCAGCCCACGACAGGGGACAGATACGCAGTATTTT.

This clone was observed a handful of times. The V call is TRBV5-1, the J call TRBJ1-1; D is uncertain. Trimming took 4 bases from V and 1 from J, leaving 5 bases between them. Germline CDR1 is SGHRS and CDR2 is YFSETQ. This CDR3 is built from 12 residues. CDR3 nucleotides: TGCGCCAGCAGCACTTGGAACACTGAAGCTTTCTTT. It encodes CASSTWNTEAFF.

This clone turned up a few times. CDR3 coding DNA: TGCGCCAGCAGCCAAGAAAACGCTTTGGGACAGGGTTACTATGGCTACACCTTC. Residues: CASSQENALGQGYYGYTF. V is TRBV4-3 and J is TRBJ1-2, with TRBD1 matching over 9 bases. The V gene end was trimmed by 0 bases and the J gene end by 3 bases; junction bases not matched to a gene: 11. The CDR3 is 18 residues long. Per germline, CDR1 LGHNA and CDR2 YSLEER.

The chain has TRBV10-3 and TRBJ2-2; D is ambiguous. Trimming cost V 3 bases and J 5 bases, with 10 bases left between them. Germline values: CDR1 ENHRY, CDR2 SYGVKD. This CDR3 is built from 14 residues. The DNA for the CDR3 is TGTGCCATCAGTGACCTAATAGCTACCGGGGAGCTGTTTTTT. Translation: CAISDLIATGELFF.

V usage is TRBV7-2 and J usage is TRBJ2-1; 11 positions match TRBD2. The V segment lost 1 base and the J segment 8 bases; nucleotides outside the gene matches: 4. The V gene's germline CDR1 is SGHTA and CDR2 FQGNSA. The CDR3 has 15 residues. The CDR3 loop is CASSLGLAGWYEQFF. The DNA for the CDR3 is TGTGCCAGCAGCTTAGGACTAGCGGGATGGTATGAGCAGTTCTTC.

The chain links TRBV18 to TRBJ2-1; D is possibly TRBD2 (6 bases). The CDR3 has 17 residues. Trimming stripped 4 bases from V and 4 bases from J, with 20 bases between. Germline V gene data show CDR1 as KGHSH and CDR2 as LQKENI. The CDR3 nucleotides read TGTGCCAGCTCACGACCGACTAGGCCTTCTCGGTACAATGAGCAGTTCTTC. Translation gives CASSRPTRPSRYNEQFF.

The V gene is TRBV9, the J gene TRBJ2-3; a possible D gene is TRBD2 (6 bases). From germline, CDR1 is SGDLS and CDR2 YYNGEE. The CDR3 runs to 16 residues. V was cut by 0 bases and J by 0 bases, with 11 bases left in between. The chain's CDR3 is CASSVGIAASTDTQYF. The DNA for the CDR3 is TGTGCCAGCAGCGTAGGGATAGCGGCCAGCACAGATACGCAGTATTTT.

A few counts support this clone. The V call is TRBV16, the J call TRBJ1-4; 10 nucleotides match TRBD1. V shed 5 bases, J shed 5 bases, and the junction held 2 bases outside the gene matches. CDR1 KGHSY and CDR2 FQNENV come from the germline V gene. This CDR3 has 14 amino acids. The CDR3 bases are TGTGCCAGCAGCGACAGGGGGCCGAATGAAAAACTGTTTTTT. Translating it yields CASSDRGPNEKLFF.